The subject of this entry is one T cell receptor beta chain. In germline, CDR1 is SGDLS, CDR2 YYNGEE. The CDR3 runs 14 residues. The ends were cut back, 3 bases at V and 4 bases at J, with 8 bases in the middle. The data are from a study of blood T cell repertoires in COVID-19. Libraries were prepared by immunoSEQ multiplex PCR; TCRdb keeps only in-frame clonotypes and omits some of them. The table lists 200,000 to 250,000 clones, more than 75% of them singletons, with about 4.5% in the top ten. The sample consisted of PBMCs or T cells enriched from blood (not recorded which). This receptor was taken from a man aged 25-45 years with acute COVID-19. The chain is built from TRBV9 and TRBJ1-6; D may be TRBD1 (5 bases). DNA of the CDR3: TGTGCCAGCAGCGGTCAGGGATATAATTCACCCCTCCACTTT. It codes for CASSGQGYNSPLHF.